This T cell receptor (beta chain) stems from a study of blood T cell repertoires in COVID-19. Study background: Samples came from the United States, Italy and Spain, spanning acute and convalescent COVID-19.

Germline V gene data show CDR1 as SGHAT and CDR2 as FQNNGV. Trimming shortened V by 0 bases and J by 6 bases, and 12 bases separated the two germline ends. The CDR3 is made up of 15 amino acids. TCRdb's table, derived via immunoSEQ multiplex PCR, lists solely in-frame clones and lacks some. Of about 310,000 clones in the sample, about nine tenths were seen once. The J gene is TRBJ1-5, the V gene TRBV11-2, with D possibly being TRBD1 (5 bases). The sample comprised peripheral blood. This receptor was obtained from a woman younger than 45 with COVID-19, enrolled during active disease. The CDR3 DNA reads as TGTGCCAGCAGCTTAGATGGGCAGGGTGGTCAGCCCCAGCATTTT. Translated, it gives CASSLDGQGGQPQHF.